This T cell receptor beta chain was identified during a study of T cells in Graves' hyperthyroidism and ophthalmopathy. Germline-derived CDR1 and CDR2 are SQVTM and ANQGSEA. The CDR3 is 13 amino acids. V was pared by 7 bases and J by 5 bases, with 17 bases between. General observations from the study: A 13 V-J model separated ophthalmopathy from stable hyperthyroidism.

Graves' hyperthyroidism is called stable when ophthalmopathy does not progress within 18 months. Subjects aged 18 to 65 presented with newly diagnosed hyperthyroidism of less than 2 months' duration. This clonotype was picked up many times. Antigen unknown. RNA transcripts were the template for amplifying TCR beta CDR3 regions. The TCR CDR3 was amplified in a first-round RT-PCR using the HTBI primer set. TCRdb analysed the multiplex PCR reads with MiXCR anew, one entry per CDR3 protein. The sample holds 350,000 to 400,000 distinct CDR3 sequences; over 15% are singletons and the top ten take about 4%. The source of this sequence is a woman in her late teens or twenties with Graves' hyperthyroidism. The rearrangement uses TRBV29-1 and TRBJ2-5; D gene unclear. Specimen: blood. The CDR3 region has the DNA TGCAGCGGCACTGGGCCCCGGGTGGAGACCCAGTACTTC. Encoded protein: CSGTGPRVETQYF.